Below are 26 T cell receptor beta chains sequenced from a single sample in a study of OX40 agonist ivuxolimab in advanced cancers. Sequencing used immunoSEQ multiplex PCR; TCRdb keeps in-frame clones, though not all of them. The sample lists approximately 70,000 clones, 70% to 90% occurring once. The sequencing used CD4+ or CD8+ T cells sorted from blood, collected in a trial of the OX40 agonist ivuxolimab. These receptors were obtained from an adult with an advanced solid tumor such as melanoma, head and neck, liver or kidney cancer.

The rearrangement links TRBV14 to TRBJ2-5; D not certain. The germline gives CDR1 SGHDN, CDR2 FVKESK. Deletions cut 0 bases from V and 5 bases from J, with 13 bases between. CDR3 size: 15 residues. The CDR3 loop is CASSQESGTWETQYF. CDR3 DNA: TGTGCCAGCAGCCAAGAGTCGGGTACGTGGGAGACCCAGTACTTC.

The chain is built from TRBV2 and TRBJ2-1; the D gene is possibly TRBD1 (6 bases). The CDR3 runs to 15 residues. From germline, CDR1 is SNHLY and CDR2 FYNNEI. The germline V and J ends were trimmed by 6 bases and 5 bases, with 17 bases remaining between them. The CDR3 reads CASRPRGRVDNEQFF. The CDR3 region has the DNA TGTGCCAGCAGACCCAGGGGTAGAGTAGACAATGAGCAGTTCTTC.

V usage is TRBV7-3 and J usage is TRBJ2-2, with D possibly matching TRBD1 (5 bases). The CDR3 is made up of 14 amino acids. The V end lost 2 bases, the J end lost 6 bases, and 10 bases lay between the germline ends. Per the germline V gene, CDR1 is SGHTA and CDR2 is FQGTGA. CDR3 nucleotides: TGTGCCAGCAGCTTATCCAGGGATGCCGGGGAGCTGTTTTTT. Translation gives CASSLSRDAGELFF.

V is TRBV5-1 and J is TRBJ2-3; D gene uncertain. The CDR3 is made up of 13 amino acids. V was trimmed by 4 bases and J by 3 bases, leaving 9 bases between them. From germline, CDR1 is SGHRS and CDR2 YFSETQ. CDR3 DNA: TGCGCCAGCAGCGATTCTCCTACAGATACGCAGTATTTT. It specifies CASSDSPTDTQYF.

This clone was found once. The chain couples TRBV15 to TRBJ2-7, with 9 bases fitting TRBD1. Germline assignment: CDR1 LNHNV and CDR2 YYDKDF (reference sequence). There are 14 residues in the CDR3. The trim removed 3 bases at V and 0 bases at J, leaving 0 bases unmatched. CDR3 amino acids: CATSRDRGSYEQYF. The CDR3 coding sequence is TGTGCCACCAGCAGGGACAGGGGCTCCTACGAGCAGTACTTC.

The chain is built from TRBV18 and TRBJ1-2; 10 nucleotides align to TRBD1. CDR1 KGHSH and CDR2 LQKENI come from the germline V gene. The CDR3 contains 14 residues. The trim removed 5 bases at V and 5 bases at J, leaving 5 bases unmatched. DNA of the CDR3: TGTGCCAGCTCAACCGGGACAGGGGAGTATGGCTACACCTTC. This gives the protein CASSTGTGEYGYTF. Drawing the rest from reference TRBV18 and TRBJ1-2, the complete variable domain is NAGVMQNPRHLVRRRGQEARLRCSPMKGHSHVYWYRQLPEEGLKFMVYLQKENIIDESGMPKERFSAEFPKEGPSILRIQQVVRGDSAAYFCASSTGTGEYGYTFGSGTRLTVV.

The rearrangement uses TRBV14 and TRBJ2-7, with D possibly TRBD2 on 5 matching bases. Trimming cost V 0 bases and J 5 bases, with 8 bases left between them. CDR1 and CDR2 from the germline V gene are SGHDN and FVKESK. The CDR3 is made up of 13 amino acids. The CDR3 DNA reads TGTGCCAGCAGCCAAGACCCGAGGGACGAGCAGTACTTC. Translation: CASSQDPRDEQYF.

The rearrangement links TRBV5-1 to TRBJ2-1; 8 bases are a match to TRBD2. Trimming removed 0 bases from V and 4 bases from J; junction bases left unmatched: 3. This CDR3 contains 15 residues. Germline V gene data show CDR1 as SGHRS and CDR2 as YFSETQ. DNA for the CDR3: TGCGCCAGCAGCTTGGTATTAGCGGGGTACAATGAGCAGTTCTTC. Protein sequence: CASSLVLAGYNEQFF.

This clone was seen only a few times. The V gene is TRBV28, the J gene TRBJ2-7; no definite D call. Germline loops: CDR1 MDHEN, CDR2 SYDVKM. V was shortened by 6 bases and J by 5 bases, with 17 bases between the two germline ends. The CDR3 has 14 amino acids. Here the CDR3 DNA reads TGTGCCAGCAGCTCGTCCGGGCCTTTCGACGAGCAGTACTTC. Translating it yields CASSSSGPFDEQYF.

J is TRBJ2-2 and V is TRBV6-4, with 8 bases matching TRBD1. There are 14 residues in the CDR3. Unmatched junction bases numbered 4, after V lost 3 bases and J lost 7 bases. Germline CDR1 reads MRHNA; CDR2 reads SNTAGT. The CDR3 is CASSEDRGFGELFF. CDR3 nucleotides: TGTGCCAGCAGTGAAGACAGGGGTTTCGGGGAGCTGTTTTTT.

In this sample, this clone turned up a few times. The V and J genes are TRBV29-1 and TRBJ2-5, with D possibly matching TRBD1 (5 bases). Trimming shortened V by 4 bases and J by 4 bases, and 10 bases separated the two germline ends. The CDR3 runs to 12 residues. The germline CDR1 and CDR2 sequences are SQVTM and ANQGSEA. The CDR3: CSVVIQGETQYF. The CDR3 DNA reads TGCAGCGTTGTCATCCAGGGAGAGACCCAGTACTTC.

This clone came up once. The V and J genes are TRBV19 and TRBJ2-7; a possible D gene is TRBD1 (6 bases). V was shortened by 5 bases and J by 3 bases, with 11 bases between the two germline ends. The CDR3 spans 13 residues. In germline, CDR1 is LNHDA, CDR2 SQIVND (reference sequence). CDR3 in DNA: TGTGCCAGTAGTTTGGGCAGGGGCTACGAGCAGTACTTC. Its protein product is CASSLGRGYEQYF.

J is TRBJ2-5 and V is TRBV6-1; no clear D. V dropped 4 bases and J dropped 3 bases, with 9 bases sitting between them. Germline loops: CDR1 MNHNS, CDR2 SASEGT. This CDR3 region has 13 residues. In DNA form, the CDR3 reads TGTGCCAGCAGTGCCCCAGGAAAAGAGACCCAGTACTTC. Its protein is CASSAPGKETQYF.

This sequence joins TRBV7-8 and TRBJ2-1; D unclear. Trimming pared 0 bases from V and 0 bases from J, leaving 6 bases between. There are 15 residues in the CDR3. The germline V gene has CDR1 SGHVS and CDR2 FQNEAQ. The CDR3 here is CASSLAFSSYNEQFF. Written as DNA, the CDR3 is TGTGCCAGCAGCTTAGCGTTTTCCTCCTACAATGAGCAGTTCTTC.

CDR3 sequence reads: CASSLSRTGYNEQFF. For the CDR3, the DNA is TGTGCCAGCAGCTTATCGAGGACAGGGTATAATGAGCAGTTCTTC. V is TRBV7-2 and J is TRBJ2-1, with 8 bases that match TRBD1. The CDR3 is made up of 15 amino acids. The germline CDR1 and CDR2 sequences are SGHTA and FQGNSA. Losses at the gene ends were 2 bases for V and 7 bases for J; bases not matched to a gene: 7.

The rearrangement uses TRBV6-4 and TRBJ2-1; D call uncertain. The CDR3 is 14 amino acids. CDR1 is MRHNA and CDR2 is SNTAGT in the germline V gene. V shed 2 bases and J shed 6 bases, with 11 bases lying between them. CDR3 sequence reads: CASSDPGKGNEQFF. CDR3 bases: TGTGCCAGCAGTGACCCGGGTAAGGGCAATGAGCAGTTCTTC.

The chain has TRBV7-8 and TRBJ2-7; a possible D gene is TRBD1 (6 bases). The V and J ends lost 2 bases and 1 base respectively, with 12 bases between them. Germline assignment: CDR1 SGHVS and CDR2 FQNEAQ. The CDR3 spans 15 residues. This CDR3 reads CASSLQRTVSYEQYF. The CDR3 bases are TGTGCCAGCAGCTTACAAAGGACAGTGTCCTACGAGCAGTACTTC.

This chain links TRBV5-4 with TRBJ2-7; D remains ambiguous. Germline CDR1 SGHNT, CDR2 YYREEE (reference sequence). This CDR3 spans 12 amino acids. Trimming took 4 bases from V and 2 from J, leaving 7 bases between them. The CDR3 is CASSLNTYEQYF. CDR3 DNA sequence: TGTGCCAGCAGCCTAAACACCTACGAGCAGTACTTC.

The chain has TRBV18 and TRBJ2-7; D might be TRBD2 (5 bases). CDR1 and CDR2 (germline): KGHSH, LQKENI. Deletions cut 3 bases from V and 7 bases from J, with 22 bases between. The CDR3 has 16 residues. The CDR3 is CASSPTRRSGSGEQYF. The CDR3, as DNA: TGTGCCAGCTCACCGACCAGACGGTCGGGCTCGGGGGAGCAGTACTTC.

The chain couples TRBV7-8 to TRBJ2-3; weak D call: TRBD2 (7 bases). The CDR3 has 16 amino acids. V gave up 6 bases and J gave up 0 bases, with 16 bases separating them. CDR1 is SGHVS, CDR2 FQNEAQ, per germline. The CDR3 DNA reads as TGTGCCAGCAGTGACCGCGGGGGCATCAGCACAGATACGCAGTATTTT. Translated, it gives CASSDRGGISTDTQYF.

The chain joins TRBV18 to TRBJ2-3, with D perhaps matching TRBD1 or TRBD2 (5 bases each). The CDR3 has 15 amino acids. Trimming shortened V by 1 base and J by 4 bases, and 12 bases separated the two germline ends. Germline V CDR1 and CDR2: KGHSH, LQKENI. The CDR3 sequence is CASSPRGDASDTQYF. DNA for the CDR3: TGTGCCAGCTCACCACGAGGGGATGCCTCAGATACGCAGTATTTT.

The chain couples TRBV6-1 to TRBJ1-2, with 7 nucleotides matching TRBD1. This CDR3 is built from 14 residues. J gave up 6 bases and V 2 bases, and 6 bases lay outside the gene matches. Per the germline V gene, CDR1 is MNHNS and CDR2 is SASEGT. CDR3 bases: TGTGCCAGCAGTGAAAGACAGGGAACGGATGGCTACACCTTC. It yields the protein CASSERQGTDGYTF.

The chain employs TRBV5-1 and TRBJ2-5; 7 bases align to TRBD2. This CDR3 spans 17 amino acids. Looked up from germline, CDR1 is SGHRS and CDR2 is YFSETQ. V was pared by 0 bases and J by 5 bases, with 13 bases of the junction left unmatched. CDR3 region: CASSLASRDYVRETQYF. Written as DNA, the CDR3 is TGCGCCAGCAGCTTGGCTTCGCGGGACTATGTGCGCGAGACCCAGTACTTC.

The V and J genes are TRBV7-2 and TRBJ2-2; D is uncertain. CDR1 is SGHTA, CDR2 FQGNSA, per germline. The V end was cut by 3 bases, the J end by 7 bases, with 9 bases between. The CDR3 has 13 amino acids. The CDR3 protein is CASSFMTGGELFF. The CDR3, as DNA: TGTGCCAGCAGCTTTATGACCGGCGGGGAGCTGTTTTTT.

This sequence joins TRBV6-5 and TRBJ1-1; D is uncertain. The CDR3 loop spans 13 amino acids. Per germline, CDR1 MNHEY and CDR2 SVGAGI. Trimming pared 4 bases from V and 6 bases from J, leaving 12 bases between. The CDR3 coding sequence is TGTGCCAGCAGTTTCACCTCTTGGGCTGAAGCTTTCTTT. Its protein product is CASSFTSWAEAFF.

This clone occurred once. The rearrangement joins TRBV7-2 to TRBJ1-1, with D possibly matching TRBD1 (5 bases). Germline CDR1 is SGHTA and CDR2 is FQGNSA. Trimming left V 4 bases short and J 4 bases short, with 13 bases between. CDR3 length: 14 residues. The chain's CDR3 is CASSSKSQATEAFF. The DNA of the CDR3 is TGTGCCAGCAGCTCCAAATCACAGGCCACTGAAGCTTTCTTT.